Presented here are 8 T cell receptor beta chains from one specimen sequenced in a study of CD8 T cells in ankylosing spondylitis. General study findings and limits: Among TCR beta sequences, a motif of several highly homologous variants appeared characteristic of ankylosing spondylitis blood.

These receptors have no known antigen. Each CDR3 protein gets one entry after TCRdb re-called the 5' RACE reads with MiXCR. The sample includes 670,000 or so distinct CDR3 sequences, under 20% of them seen just once. Sequencing used blood, either unsorted or a sorted T cell fraction (not recorded which). These receptor sequences come from a male donor with ankylosing spondylitis.

This clonotype has more than one count but fewer than ten. The V and J genes are TRBV29-1 and TRBJ1-2; 8 bases map to TRBD1. V gave up 2 bases and J gave up 5 bases; unmatched junction bases: 19. The CDR3 runs 18 residues. CDR1 and CDR2 from the germline V gene are SQVTM and ANQGSEA. CDR3 bases: TGCAGCGTTGAAAGGATGGGTAACGAAACCGGGACAGGATATGGCTACACCTTC. Translation gives CSVERMGNETGTGYGYTF.

The gene calls are TRBV20-1 and TRBJ2-1, with D possibly TRBD2 on 5 matching bases. V lost 3 bases and J lost 0, with 6 bases in between. This CDR3 has 13 residues. From germline, CDR1 is DFQATT and CDR2 SNEGSKA (reference sequence). CDR3 nucleotide sequence: TGCAGTGCTAGTAGCGCCTCCTACAATGAGCAGTTCTTC. It yields the protein CSASSASYNEQFF.

The chain joins TRBV28 to TRBJ2-7; perhaps D is TRBD1 or TRBD2 (6 bases each). The CDR3 totals 12 residues. Germline CDR1 reads MDHEN; CDR2 reads SYDVKM. Between the trimmed V and J ends, which lost 4 bases and 8 bases, there was a span of 12 bases. In DNA, the CDR3 is TGTGCCAGCAGTTCGGGGGCCTGGAAGCAGTACTTC. Translation: CASSSGAWKQYF.

This clonotype appeared a few times. The V call is TRBV5-1, the J call TRBJ2-1; 7 nucleotides agree with TRBD1. Germline V gives CDR1 SGHRS, CDR2 YFSETQ. The junction had 5 bases not matched to a gene; V was cut back by 1 base and J by 7 bases. The CDR3 is made up of 14 amino acids. The CDR3 DNA reads as TGCGCCAGCAGCTTGAGACAGGGAATTAATGAGCAGTTCTTC. Translating gives CASSLRQGINEQFF.

The V and J genes are TRBV28 and TRBJ2-7, with 13 nucleotides matching TRBD2. The CDR3 extends over 17 amino acids. Trimming cost V 5 bases and J 6 bases; bases outside gene matches: 13. In germline, CDR1 is MDHEN, CDR2 SYDVKM. Here the CDR3 reads CASSVALGLAGAGEQYF. The CDR3 bases are TGTGCCAGCAGTGTCGCTCTAGGACTAGCGGGAGCGGGCGAGCAGTACTTC.

The chain joins TRBV20-1 to TRBJ2-3, with 14 nucleotides matching TRBD2. The V and J ends lost 5 bases and 5 bases, in that order; junction bases with no gene match: 6. The CDR3 sequence is 15 residues long. Germline assignment: CDR1 DFQATT and CDR2 SNEGSKA (reference sequence). The CDR3 loop is CSAYSGTSGGDTQYF. CDR3 nucleotides: TGCAGTGCTTACTCCGGGACTAGCGGGGGAGATACGCAGTATTTT.

The chain recombines TRBV12-3 or TRBV12-4 with TRBJ1-1; D perhaps matches TRBD1 (5 bases). CDR3 length: 13 amino acids. V gave up 6 bases and J gave up 5 bases, with 13 bases separating them. The CDR3 nucleotides read TGTGCCAGCAGCAGGGCGGTTTCGACTGAAGCTTTCTTT. Amino acids: CASSRAVSTEAFF.

This clonotype has more than one count but fewer than ten. V gene TRBV6-1 combines with J gene TRBJ2-7; TRBD2 agrees at 8 bases. In germline, CDR1 is MNHNS, CDR2 SASEGT. The CDR3 is 15 amino acids. The V and J ends lost 8 bases and 1 base, in that order; junction bases with no gene match: 10. For the CDR3, the DNA is TGTGCCAGCGGTAGAGCGGGGGCTACATCCTACGAGCAGTACTTC. The encoded protein is CASGRAGATSYEQYF.